The 25 T cell receptor beta chains below come from one sample, sequenced in a study of T cell responses to AZD1222 COVID-19 vaccine listed by TCRdb under 2021. The library relied on the immunoSEQ multiplex PCR assay. Here the immuneACCESS table is served through TCRdb, limited to in-frame sequences with V and J called. Missing clones are a known gap in these copies; in checked studies unresolved V genes cover under half, and the rest lacks a known reason. The sample includes 95,000 to 150,000 clones, with roughly 90% observed a single time. 2% to 3% of the sample lies in the top ten. In the paper's terms, the time point label means: about 28 days (+/-7) after the second vaccine dose. The sample in question was peripheral blood, obtained 28 days after the second AZD1222 dose. These receptors came from an adult who received the AZD1222 COVID-19 vaccine.

This chain links TRBV28 with TRBJ2-3, with D unclear. V lost 2 bases and J lost 0, with 12 bases in between. The CDR3 spans 16 residues. Germline CDR1 is MDHEN and CDR2 is SYDVKM. The CDR3 region is CASSLILQTSTDTQYF. Here the CDR3 DNA reads TGTGCCAGCAGTTTAATACTCCAAACTAGCACAGATACGCAGTATTTT.

The chain's CDR3 is CASSHLDGGAFF. The CDR3 coding sequence is TGTGCCAGCAGCCATCTGGACGGGGGAGCTTTCTTT. J is TRBJ1-1 and V is TRBV3-1 (or the pseudogene TRBV3-2), with a possible D match to TRBD1 (5 bases). Between the trimmed V and J ends, which lost 3 bases and 10 bases, there was a span of 12 bases. The length of the CDR3 is 12 residues. The germline V gene encodes CDR1 LGHDT and CDR2 YNNKEL (reference sequence).

The rearrangement uses TRBV4-3 and TRBJ2-5, with D possibly being TRBD2 (5 bases). CDR1 LGHNA and CDR2 YSLEER come from the germline V gene. Trimming took 1 base from V and 2 from J, leaving 5 bases between them. The CDR3 sequence is 13 residues long. The CDR3 loop is CASSQGTQETQYF. The DNA for the CDR3 is TGCGCCAGCAGCCAAGGGACTCAAGAGACCCAGTACTTC.

This clone is a singleton in its sample. The chain links TRBV7-9 to TRBJ1-1, with unresolved D. The CDR3 runs 15 residues. The germline V and J ends were trimmed by 4 bases and 4 bases, with 16 bases remaining between them. Germline V gene lookup returns CDR1 SEHNR and CDR2 FQNEAQ (reference sequence). Here the CDR3 reads CASSSRLGGITEAFF. The CDR3 DNA reads TGTGCCAGCAGCTCCAGACTAGGAGGGATCACTGAAGCTTTCTTT.

This clone appeared once. The V and J genes are TRBV7-2 and TRBJ2-2; 8 bases match TRBD1. V lost 10 bases to trimming and J lost 4 bases; unmatched junction nucleotides: 8. This CDR3 has 14 residues. Germline loops: CDR1 SGHTA, CDR2 FQGNSA. The CDR3 DNA sequence: TGTGCCACCGCAGGGGGCGCGTTCACCGGGGAGCTGTTTTTT. Protein: CATAGGAFTGELFF.

V gene TRBV4-1 combines with J gene TRBJ1-4; D gene uncertain. CDR3 length equals 14 residues. Germline values: CDR1 MGHRA, CDR2 YSYEKL. V was shortened by 4 bases and J by 8 bases, with 14 bases between the two germline ends. DNA for the CDR3: TGCGCCAGCAGCCTGGGTCCCGGGAGGGAAAAACTGTTTTTT. It codes for CASSLGPGREKLFF.

The chain is built from TRBV15 and TRBJ1-6, with D tentatively TRBD1 (6 bases). Germline V gives CDR1 LNHNV, CDR2 YYDKDF (reference sequence). There are 14 residues in the CDR3. Between the trimmed V and J ends, which lost 6 bases and 0 bases, there was a span of 6 bases. The CDR3 DNA sequence: TGTGCCACCAGAGGGGGCTCCTATAATTCACCCCTCCACTTT. Translation: CATRGGSYNSPLHF.

This clone showed up just a few times. J is TRBJ1-2 and V is TRBV6-6; 8 bases match TRBD1. V shed 2 bases, J shed 7 bases, and the junction held 0 bases outside the gene matches. CDR3 length: 12 residues. CDR1 is MNHNY and CDR2 is SVGAGI in the germline V gene (reference sequence). The CDR3 sequence: CASSYDRGGYTF. The CDR3 DNA reads TGTGCCAGCAGTTACGACAGGGGTGGCTACACCTTC.

This chain links TRBV4-1 with TRBJ2-5; maybe TRBD1 (5 bases). The germline CDR1 and CDR2 sequences are MGHRA and YSYEKL. V was clipped by 0 bases and J by 7 bases, with 12 bases between them. CDR3 length: 14 amino acids. CDR3 in amino acids: CASSQEYGQGTQYF. CDR3 DNA: TGCGCCAGCAGCCAAGAATATGGGCAGGGGACCCAGTACTTC.

The chain uses TRBV2 and TRBJ1-1; TRBD1 might be the D (6 bases). The CDR3 covers 14 residues. V shed 7 bases and J shed 4 bases, with 16 bases lying between them. Germline CDR1 reads SNHLY; CDR2 reads FYNNEI. The CDR3 DNA reads TGTGCCAGCACCTGGACAGAGAGAGTCACTGAAGCTTTCTTT. Its protein is CASTWTERVTEAFF.

The V call is TRBV5-1, the J call TRBJ1-5; 9 bases line up with TRBD1. Trimming cost V 4 bases and J 4 bases; bases outside gene matches: 12. CDR3 length: 17 residues. Germline-derived CDR1 and CDR2 are SGHRS and YFSETQ. The CDR3 is CASSPTPTGGGNQPQHF. In nucleotides, the CDR3 is TGCGCCAGCAGCCCCACGCCAACAGGGGGCGGTAATCAGCCCCAGCATTTT.

The CDR3 loop is CASSLAAGGPGEQFF. For the CDR3, the DNA is TGTGCCAGCAGCTTGGCAGCGGGGGGGCCGGGTGAGCAGTTCTTC. The chain uses TRBV5-6 and TRBJ2-1; 10 bases line up with TRBD2. After removal of 0 bases from V and 9 bases from J, the junction contained 6 bases not matched to a gene. Germline V gene data show CDR1 as SGHDT and CDR2 as YYEEEE. The CDR3 is made up of 15 amino acids. Supplemented by reference TRBV5-6 and TRBJ2-1, the full variable domain reads DAGVTQSPTHLIKTRGQQVTLRCSPKSGHDTVSWYQQALGQGPQFIFQYYEEEERQRGNFPDRFSGHQFPNYSSELNVNALLLGDSALYLCASSLAAGGPGEQFFGPGTRLTVL.

This sequence joins TRBV6-2 or TRBV6-3 and TRBJ2-3, with TRBD2 as a possible D gene (5 bases). Germline CDR1 is MNHEY and CDR2 is SVGEGT. Between the trimmed V and J ends, which lost 2 bases and 8 bases, there was a span of 14 bases. The CDR3 covers 14 residues. The CDR3 nucleotides are TGTGCCAGCAGTTACGGGTCGGGATGGGTTACGCAGTATTTT. Amino acid sequence: CASSYGSGWVTQYF.

J is TRBJ1-3 and V is TRBV5-4; 7 bases are shared with TRBD1. The CDR3 consists of 18 residues. The V gene's germline CDR1 is SGHNT and CDR2 YYREEE (reference sequence). V lost 3 bases to trimming and J lost 4 bases; unmatched junction nucleotides: 16. The CDR3: CASSSDALGQHLGNTIYF. The CDR3 nucleotides are TGTGCCAGCAGCTCCGATGCTTTGGGACAGCATCTGGGAAACACCATATATTTT.

V gene TRBV18 combines with J gene TRBJ1-3; D gene unclear. The CDR3 runs to 15 residues. Germline V gives CDR1 KGHSH, CDR2 LQKENI. Between the trimmed V and J ends, which lost 3 bases and 3 bases, there was a span of 12 bases. The CDR3 region is CASSPSIDLGNTIYF. DNA for the CDR3: TGTGCCAGCTCACCTTCTATTGACCTTGGAAACACCATATATTTT. The full variable domain, rest sourced from reference TRBV18 and TRBJ1-3, is NAGVMQNPRHLVRRRGQEARLRCSPMKGHSHVYWYRQLPEEGLKFMVYLQKENIIDESGMPKERFSAEFPKEGPSILRIQQVVRGDSAAYFCASSPSIDLGNTIYFGEGSWLTVV.

This clone has more than one count but fewer than ten. The CDR3 region has the DNA TGTGCCAGCAGCACCGGGCAGGGTTCCGGGGAGCTGTTTTTT. Translated, it gives CASSTGQGSGELFF. The chain links TRBV7-3 to TRBJ2-2; possible D gene TRBD1, 5 bases. This CDR3 spans 14 amino acids. Germline values: CDR1 SGHTA, CDR2 FQGTGA. Trimming cost V 5 bases and J 6 bases, with 13 bases left between them.

This chain uses TRBV12-3 or TRBV12-4 with TRBJ1-1; 9 positions agree with TRBD1. Germline trimming cut 3 bases from V and 7 bases from J; bases unmatched to any gene: 3. This CDR3 has 13 residues. The CDR3 here is CASSFGDRVEAFF. The CDR3 coding sequence is TGTGCCAGCAGTTTCGGGGACAGGGTTGAAGCTTTCTTT.

The CDR3: CASSMSGSTVYYGYTF. The CDR3, as DNA: TGTGCCAGCAGCATGTCCGGGAGTACCGTTTACTATGGCTACACCTTC. The chain uses TRBV11-2 and TRBJ1-2; D is undetermined. The CDR3 contains 16 residues. V was pared by 5 bases and J by 3 bases, with 19 bases between. Germline loops: CDR1 SGHAT, CDR2 FQNNGV. Full variable domain (rest looked up from reference TRBV11-2 and TRBJ1-2): EAGVAQSPRYKIIEKRQSVAFWCNPISGHATLYWYQQILGQGPKLLIQFQNNGVVDDSQLPKDRFSAERLKGVDSTLKIQPAKLEDSAVYLCASSMSGSTVYYGYTFGSGTRLTVV.

This chain joins TRBV11-2 and TRBJ2-3, with 12 bases fitting TRBD2. CDR1 is SGHAT, CDR2 FQNNGV, per germline. This CDR3 is built from 17 residues. V lost 0 bases, J lost 4 bases, and 5 bases stayed unmatched. CDR3 sequence (DNA): TGTGCCAGCAGCTTAGATGTAGGACTAGCGGGGTCAGATACGCAGTATTTT. Its protein product is CASSLDVGLAGSDTQYF.

The rearrangement uses TRBV12-5 and TRBJ1-1; TRBD1 aligns across 7 bases. Trimming took 1 base from V and 11 from J; bases not matched to a gene: 13. Germline V gene sequence: CDR1 LGHNT, CDR2 FRNRAP. This CDR3 is 15 amino acids long. This CDR3 is CASGLANQGVSWAFF. CDR3 nucleotide sequence: TGTGCTAGTGGTTTGGCTAATCAGGGGGTAAGTTGGGCTTTCTTT.

This chain uses TRBV27 with TRBJ2-4, with TRBD1 identical over 7 bases. Germline values: CDR1 MNHEY, CDR2 SMNVEV (reference sequence). This CDR3 has 15 residues. The ends lost 2 bases at V and 9 bases at J; junction bases unmatched: 10. CDR3 sequence: CASSLASGGGFIQYF. For the CDR3, the DNA is TGTGCCAGCAGTTTAGCATCAGGGGGTGGCTTCATTCAGTACTTC.

V usage is TRBV9 and J usage is TRBJ2-7; 9 bases match TRBD1. The J segment lost 1 base and the V segment lost 0 bases, leaving 8 bases of the junction unmatched. The CDR3 extends over 17 amino acids. Germline V gives CDR1 SGDLS, CDR2 YYNGEE. The CDR3 DNA reads as TGTGCCAGCAGCGTAGCCCACCAGACAGGGGGGTCCTACGAGCAGTACTTC. Residues: CASSVAHQTGGSYEQYF.

The chain combines TRBV15 with TRBJ1-2; TRBD1 might be the D (6 bases). CDR1 is LNHNV, CDR2 YYDKDF, per germline (reference sequence). The CDR3 is 15 residues long. Trimming cost V 0 bases and J 8 bases, with 16 bases left between them. CDR3 sequence reads: CATSRDAQGTGGYTF. The DNA of the CDR3 is TGTGCCACCAGCAGAGATGCCCAGGGGACTGGGGGCTACACCTTC.

The chain recombines TRBV6-2 or TRBV6-3 with TRBJ1-6; no clear D gene. The CDR3 is made up of 14 amino acids. CDR1 MNHEY and CDR2 SVGEGT come from the germline V gene. V was trimmed by 2 bases and J by 13 bases, leaving 15 bases between them. The CDR3 here is CASSYAGPRVPLHF. The DNA for the CDR3 is TGTGCCAGCAGTTACGCCGGACCCAGAGTGCCCCTCCACTTT.

The chain is built from TRBV6-2 or TRBV6-3 and TRBJ2-7, with no clear D. The germline V and J ends were trimmed by 2 bases and 6 bases, with 8 bases remaining between them. This CDR3 comprises 12 residues. The germline V gene encodes CDR1 MNHEY and CDR2 SVGEGT. The CDR3 protein is CASSYGRGEQYF. The CDR3 DNA reads TGTGCCAGCAGTTACGGGCGCGGCGAGCAGTACTTC.